These 12 T cell receptor beta chains share one sample of origin, sequenced in a study of type 1 regulatory T cells. Findings of the study overall: Tr1 cells had a more restricted TCR repertoire than non-Tr1 cells.

Via MiXCR, TCRdb re-called the reads, giving one row per CDR3 protein. The sample lists some 71,000 distinct CDR3 sequences; around 20% were seen once. These receptors' targets are unknown. The source material was cultured type 1 regulatory T (Tr1) cells, either the whole culture or a sorted fraction (not recorded which). These receptors were collected from a human donor in good health.

This clonotype has more than one count but fewer than ten. This chain uses TRBV6-6 with TRBJ1-1; D call uncertain. Germline CDR1 and CDR2: MNHNY and SVGAGI (reference sequence). Trimming left V 7 bases short and J 1 base short, with 10 bases between. The CDR3 is 13 residues long. The chain's CDR3 is CASNPPENTEAFF. For the CDR3, the DNA is TGTGCCAGCAACCCCCCAGAGAACACTGAAGCTTTCTTT.

V usage is TRBV7-9 and J usage is TRBJ2-7; weak D call: TRBD2 (6 bases). Germline-derived CDR1 and CDR2 are SEHNR and FQNEAQ (reference sequence). The V gene lost 3 bases and the J gene lost 0 bases, with 9 bases spanning the gap. This CDR3 is 14 amino acids long. CDR3 in DNA: TGTGCCAGCAGCTTGATGACTAGCTCCTACGAGCAGTACTTC. Translating gives CASSLMTSSYEQYF.

This clonotype counts as medium-sized. The chain combines TRBV5-5 with TRBJ2-2, with D possibly TRBD2 on 5 matching bases. Germline V gives CDR1 SGHKS, CDR2 YYEKEE (reference sequence). Trimming removed 7 bases at V and 1 base at J, with 5 bases between. CDR3 length equals 12 residues. The CDR3 loop reads CASGRNTGELFF. DNA for the CDR3: TGTGCCAGCGGGAGGAACACCGGGGAGCTGTTTTTT.

In its sample, this clonotype was seen a few times. This rearrangement joins TRBV5-1 to TRBJ2-7; TRBD2 aligns across 9 bases. The length of the CDR3 is 15 residues. The V gene end was trimmed by 1 base and the J gene end by 7 bases; junction bases not matched to a gene: 9. Germline CDR1 SGHRS, CDR2 YFSETQ. The CDR3: CASSLTLAGQGEQYF. The CDR3 nucleotides are TGCGCCAGCAGCTTGACCCTAGCGGGGCAGGGTGAGCAGTACTTC.

This clonotype was found a few times. The chain uses TRBV5-1 and TRBJ2-7; TRBD2 matches at 7 bases. The CDR3 extends over 14 amino acids. The V and J ends lost 1 base and 4 bases, in that order; junction bases with no gene match: 5. Germline CDR1 and CDR2: SGHRS and YFSETQ. CDR3: CASSLSPSGYEQYF. The CDR3 region has the DNA TGCGCCAGCAGCTTGTCTCCTAGCGGTTACGAGCAGTACTTC.

The chain is built from TRBV5-1 and TRBJ1-4; D unclear. The V gene's germline CDR1 is SGHRS and CDR2 YFSETQ. The CDR3 is 16 amino acids. V lost 0 bases and J 7 bases, leaving 16 bases between the germline ends. CDR3 nucleotide sequence: TGCGCCAGCAGCTTGGCCCAGGCGACCGGGAGTGAAAAACTGTTTTTT. This encodes CASSLAQATGSEKLFF.

This clonotype was picked up a small number of times. The chain combines TRBV29-1 with TRBJ1-2, with TRBD1 matching 7 bases. CDR1 SQVTM and CDR2 ANQGSEA come from the germline V gene. CDR3 length: 12 residues. The trim removed 7 bases at V and 6 bases at J, leaving 8 bases unmatched. This CDR3 reads CSALDRADGYTF. The CDR3, as DNA: TGCAGCGCCTTAGACAGGGCGGATGGCTACACCTTC.

This clonotype has more than one count but fewer than ten. CDR3 residues: CASSGQFSYEQYF. In nucleotides, the CDR3 is TGTGCCAGCAGCGGACAGTTTTCCTACGAGCAGTACTTC. J is TRBJ2-7 and V is TRBV11-2; D is possibly TRBD1 (6 bases). The CDR3 sequence is 13 residues long. In germline, CDR1 is SGHAT, CDR2 FQNNGV. Trimming pared 5 bases from V and 1 base from J, leaving 9 bases between. Full variable domain (missing parts from reference TRBV11-2 and TRBJ2-7): EAGVAQSPRYKIIEKRQSVAFWCNPISGHATLYWYQQILGQGPKLLIQFQNNGVVDDSQLPKDRFSAERLKGVDSTLKIQPAKLEDSAVYLCASSGQFSYEQYFGPGTRLTVT.

This clonotype was found many times. The chain recombines TRBV5-1 with TRBJ1-2; D is unclear. This CDR3 is 14 amino acids long. Germline lookup yields CDR1 SGHRS and CDR2 YFSETQ. Trimming took off 0 bases at V and 8 bases at J, with 14 bases between the two ends. The CDR3: CASSLGHNQEGYTF. CDR3 nucleotide sequence: TGCGCCAGCAGCTTGGGACACAATCAGGAGGGCTACACCTTC.

This clonotype turned up a few times. The chain is built from TRBV7-8 and TRBJ1-4; TRBD1 might be the D (5 bases). Deletions cut 3 bases from V and 4 bases from J, with 9 bases between. The CDR3 loop spans 14 amino acids. Per germline, CDR1 SGHVS and CDR2 FQNEAQ. The CDR3 loop reads CASSFGGNNEKLFF. CDR3 DNA sequence: TGTGCCAGCAGCTTCGGGGGGAATAATGAAAAACTGTTTTTT.

Comments on this clonotype: At one end, the junction sequence differs from germline, possibly due to a read error. The rearrangement joins TRBV7-7 to TRBJ2-1; 13 nucleotides match TRBD2. The CDR3 has 15 residues. The germline gives CDR1 SSHAT, CDR2 FNYEAQ (reference sequence). CDR3 loop: CASSLGLAGRDEQFF. CDR3 nucleotide sequence: TGTGCTAGCAGCTTGGGACTAGCGGGACGGGATGAGCAGTTCTTC.

The V gene is TRBV9, the J gene TRBJ2-2; TRBD2 aligns across 7 bases. Germline lookup yields CDR1 SGDLS and CDR2 YYNGEE. Trimming at V came to 0 bases and at J to 8 bases, leaving 7 bases not matched to a gene. CDR3 length: 15 amino acids. CDR3 nucleotide sequence: TGTGCCAGCAGCGTAGGGCTAGCGGAGGGGGGGGAGCTGTTTTTT. It codes for CASSVGLAEGGELFF.